This entry describes one TCR beta chain. The antigen this receptor binds is unknown. Base quality data are lacking; no much larger clone is found one base away. Genomic DNA was isolated from the sorted cells so that the TCRbeta CDR3 region could be sequenced. The immunoSEQ Assay was used for sequencing of TCRbeta CDR3 regions. This immuneACCESS table, as held by TCRdb, lists in-frame sequences with V and J called but not all clones. Of the missing ones, under half trace to an unresolved V gene in checked studies; the others have no known cause. This sample gives roughly 48,000 clones in total; 70% to 90% of them show up just once. The ten largest clonotypes hold more than 45% of the sample. From the cysteine through the phenylalanine, the CDR3 covers 13 amino acids. Of all the DNA, just the CDR3 is kept, 39 bases in frame from base 1. V is pruned by 6 bases and J by 4 bases, leaving 4 bases of the junction without a gene match. The germline V gene (reference sequence) specifies MNHEY as CDR1 and SMNVEV as CDR2.

This entry comes from a study of OX40 agonist ivuxolimab in advanced cancers. As for the study more broadly: Ivuxolimab, which targeted the costimulatory receptor OX40 (CD134), was an agonistic, fully human IgG2 monoclonal antibody. Intravenous ivuxolimab was administered to patients every 2 weeks at six dose levels: 0.01, 0.1, 0.3, 1.5, 3 and 10 mg/kg. Among the 50 to 55 dose-escalation patients, about 20 had hepatocellular carcinoma, approximately 15 melanoma, 9 renal cell carcinoma and 9 head and neck cancer. The dose-escalation cohort was around 83% male with a mean age of approximately 60 years, ranging from about 20 to 85. Prior anti-PD-1, anti-PD-L1 or anti-CTLA-4 therapy was permitted, and 35% to 40% of dose-escalation patients had received checkpoint inhibitors. Partial responses occurred in three dose-escalation patients: two with cutaneous melanoma and one with hepatocellular carcinoma. The point of sequencing TCRbeta in the periphery was to test whether ivuxolimab changed TCR sequence diversity and drove clonal T-cell expansion. The monotherapy dose-escalation portion (N of about 47 patients) of the phase I ivuxolimab trial is reported in the paper.

Summary of the overall study and its limitations: Partial responders in the 0.1-3.0 mg/kg groups had among the lowest normalized peripheral clonal expansion, especially among CD8+ T cells. After ivuxolimab, CD8+ T cells had more expanded clones than CD4+ T cells on average. Which antigens the clonally expanded peripheral T cells were specific for was not determined. Clonal expansion of both CD4+ and CD8+ blood T cells was observed from baseline to week 6 at doses 0.1 to 3.0 mg/kg. Low levels of normalized T-cell clonal expansion were also seen in some patients who did not respond.

The trial excluded patients who had a history of autoimmune disease or were on systemic immunosuppression. Peripheral blood for TCR sequencing was collected from all dose cohorts at baseline, on cycle 4 day 1, and on cycle 7 day 1. The samples were taken from a phase I, first-in-human, multicenter, open-label dose-escalation trial of ivuxolimab. The trial enrolled adults with locally advanced or metastatic head and neck squamous cell, hepatocellular, melanoma or renal cell carcinoma. CD4+ and CD8+ T cells were sorted separately from peripheral blood before TCR sequencing. The chain joins TRBV27 to TRBJ1-2; 8 bases in between match TRBD1. This specimen was CD4+ or CD8+ T cells sorted from blood, taken in a trial of the OX40 agonist ivuxolimab. The receptor comes from an adult with an advanced solid tumor such as melanoma, head and neck, liver or kidney cancer. The bases are TGTGCCAGCAGCCAGGGGGCGGGCTATGGCTACACCTTC. This sequence encodes CASSQGAGYGYTF.